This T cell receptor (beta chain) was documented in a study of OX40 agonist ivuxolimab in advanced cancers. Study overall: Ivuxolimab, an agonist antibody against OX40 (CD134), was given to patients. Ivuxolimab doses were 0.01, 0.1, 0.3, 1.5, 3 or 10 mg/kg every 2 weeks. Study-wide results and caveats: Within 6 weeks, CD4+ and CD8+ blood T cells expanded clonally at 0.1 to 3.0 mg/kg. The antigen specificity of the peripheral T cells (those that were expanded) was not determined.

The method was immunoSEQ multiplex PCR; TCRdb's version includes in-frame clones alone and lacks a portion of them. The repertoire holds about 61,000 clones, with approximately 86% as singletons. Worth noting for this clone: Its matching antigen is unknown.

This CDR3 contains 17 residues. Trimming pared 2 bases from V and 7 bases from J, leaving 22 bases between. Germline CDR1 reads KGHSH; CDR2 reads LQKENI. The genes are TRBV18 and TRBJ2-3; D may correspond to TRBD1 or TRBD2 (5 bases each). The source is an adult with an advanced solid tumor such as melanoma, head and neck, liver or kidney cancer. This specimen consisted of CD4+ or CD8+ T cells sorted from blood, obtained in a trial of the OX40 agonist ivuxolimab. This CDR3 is CASSPTFGDGKGNTQYF. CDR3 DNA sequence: TGTGCCAGCTCACCAACGTTTGGGGACGGAAAAGGGAATACGCAGTATTTT.